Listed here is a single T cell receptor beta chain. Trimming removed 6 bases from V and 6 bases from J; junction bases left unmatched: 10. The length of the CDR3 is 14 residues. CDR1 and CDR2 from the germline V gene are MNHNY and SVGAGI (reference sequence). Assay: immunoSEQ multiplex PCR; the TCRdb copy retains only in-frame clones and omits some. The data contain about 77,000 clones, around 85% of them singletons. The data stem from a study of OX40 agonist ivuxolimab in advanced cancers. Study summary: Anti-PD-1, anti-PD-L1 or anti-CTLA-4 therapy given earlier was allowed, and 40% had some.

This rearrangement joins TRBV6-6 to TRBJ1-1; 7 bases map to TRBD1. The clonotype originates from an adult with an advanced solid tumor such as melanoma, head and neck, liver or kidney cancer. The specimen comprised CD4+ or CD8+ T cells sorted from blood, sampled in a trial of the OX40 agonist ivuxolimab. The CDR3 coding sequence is TGTGCCAGCAGGGCTCGGACAGGAGTGTCTGAAGCTTTCTTT. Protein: CASRARTGVSEAFF.